The text below deals with one T cell receptor (beta chain). The antigen is unknown. This specimen belongs to a study of T cell responses to AZD1222 COVID-19 vaccine. Study-level results: Epitopes outside B.1.351 and B.1.1.7 mutated regions reportedly drew nearly half of spike TCRs. Clonal diversity was possibly underestimated, and the donors were mostly white British, with more females. The repertoires were collected only after the peak T cell response. Across the whole spike, CD4 TCRs peaked at regions 160-218 and 743-854.

Method: immunoSEQ multiplex PCR; TCRdb's copy keeps in-frame clones and lacks some. The sample yields some 120,000 clones, around 83% seen once. The receptor was isolated from an adult who received the AZD1222 COVID-19 vaccine. The specimen was peripheral blood, collected 28 days after the second AZD1222 dose.

This CDR3 is CASSHWSGGYNEQFF. In DNA form, the CDR3 reads TGTGCCAGCAGCCATTGGAGCGGGGGCTACAATGAGCAGTTCTTC. The chain carries TRBV3-1 (or the pseudogene TRBV3-2) and TRBJ2-1, with 8 nucleotides matching TRBD2. The germline CDR1 and CDR2 sequences are LGHDT and YNNKEL (reference sequence). This CDR3 spans 15 amino acids. V dropped 3 bases and J dropped 3; count of bases not matched to a gene: 4.